The 21 T cell receptor beta chains below were found in one sample sequenced in a study of blood T cell repertoires in COVID-19. Profiled with immunoSEQ multiplex PCR; TCRdb holds only in-frame clones, not every one. Of about 86,000 clones in the sample, 80% to 85% were seen once. Sequenced input: peripheral blood. All receptors come from a woman older than 75 with active or convalescent COVID-19.

The V and J genes are TRBV28 and TRBJ1-4; 9 bases are shared with TRBD1. V shed 4 bases, J shed 8 bases, and the junction held 8 bases outside the gene matches. CDR1 is MDHEN, CDR2 SYDVKM, per germline. The CDR3 consists of 15 residues. The CDR3 bases are TGTGCCAGCAGTTGGACCGGGACAGGGTTCGAAAAACTGTTTTTT. Translation gives CASSWTGTGFEKLFF.

This rearrangement joins TRBV6-6 to TRBJ1-2; 10 nucleotides line up with TRBD1. Germline CDR1 and CDR2: MNHNY and SVGAGI (reference sequence). V trimming: 6 bases; J trimming: 4 bases; junction bases outside the gene matches: 8. This CDR3 is 15 amino acids long. Here the CDR3 DNA reads TGTGCCAGCAGCCCGGGACAGGGGTCTCTCTATGGCTACACCTTC. Translation gives CASSPGQGSLYGYTF.

The V gene is TRBV19, the J gene TRBJ2-3; D might be TRBD1 (6 bases). Germline CDR1 reads LNHDA; CDR2 reads SQIVND (reference sequence). The germline V and J ends were trimmed by 7 bases and 1 base, with 9 bases remaining between them. The CDR3 is made up of 13 amino acids. CDR3 in DNA: TGTGCCAGTAAGAGACAGGGCACAGATACGCAGTATTTT. It is translated as CASKRQGTDTQYF.

The chain carries TRBV7-6 and TRBJ2-1, with a tentative D call TRBD1 (6 bases). The germline CDR1 and CDR2 sequences are SGHVS and FNYEAQ. V was cut by 4 bases and J by 9 bases, with 31 bases left in between. The CDR3 totals 19 residues. The CDR3 here is CASSWDPSRGTVQVSEQFF. CDR3 bases: TGTGCCAGCAGCTGGGACCCCTCCAGGGGTACGGTTCAGGTTTCTGAGCAGTTCTTC.

The V and J genes are TRBV10-3 and TRBJ2-3, with 12 positions matching TRBD2. The CDR3 loop spans 15 amino acids. Germline CDR1 is ENHRY and CDR2 is SYGVKD. Trimming cost V 7 bases and J 6 bases; bases outside gene matches: 8. In DNA form, the CDR3 reads TGTGCCATCACCCCTCTAGCGGGGGGGTGGGATACGCAGTATTTT. It specifies CAITPLAGGWDTQYF.

The rearrangement joins TRBV4-1 to TRBJ2-3; TRBD1 might be the D (5 bases). Germline CDR1 and CDR2: MGHRA and YSYEKL. The CDR3 loop spans 15 amino acids. V was shortened by 8 bases and J by 2 bases, with 17 bases between the two germline ends. CDR3 DNA: TGCGCCAGCGGTCCAGGGATCCTTTACACAGATACGCAGTATTTT. Translated: CASGPGILYTDTQYF.

This clone was seen a few times. J is TRBJ1-6 and V is TRBV3-1 (or the pseudogene TRBV3-2); TRBD1 agrees at 7 bases. Losses at the gene ends were 4 bases for V and 8 bases for J; bases not matched to a gene: 5. There are 14 residues in the CDR3. Germline loops: CDR1 LGHDT, CDR2 YNNKEL (reference sequence). The CDR3 sequence is CASSRRGQDSPLHF. The CDR3 region has the DNA TGTGCCAGCAGCCGGAGGGGGCAAGATTCACCCCTCCACTTT.

The chain couples TRBV19 to TRBJ2-1; 7 nucleotides match TRBD2. This CDR3 contains 14 residues. Germline V CDR1 and CDR2: LNHDA, SQIVND (reference sequence). The trim removed 2 bases at V and 4 bases at J, leaving 2 bases unmatched. CDR3 sequence (DNA): TGTGCCAGTAGTATAACCGGGGGGTACAATGAGCAGTTCTTC. This gives the protein CASSITGGYNEQFF.

The chain's CDR3 is CASTLDSLGSPLHF. Written as DNA, the CDR3 is TGTGCCAGCACTCTGGACAGCTTGGGTTCACCCCTCCACTTT. The chain carries TRBV2 and TRBJ1-6, with a possible D match to TRBD1 (6 bases). This CDR3 has 14 amino acids. Germline-derived CDR1 and CDR2 are SNHLY and FYNNEI. The V and J ends lost 7 bases and 9 bases respectively, with 16 bases between them.

The chain couples TRBV30 to TRBJ2-7; TRBD1 matches 8 bases. V dropped 3 bases and J dropped 4; count of bases not matched to a gene: 2. Per the germline V gene, CDR1 is GTSNPN and CDR2 is SVGIG (reference sequence). This CDR3 has 12 residues. This chain's CDR3 is CAWRTGAYEQYF. In DNA form, the CDR3 reads TGTGCCTGGAGGACAGGGGCGTACGAGCAGTACTTC.

The genes are TRBV5-6 and TRBJ1-6; 7 bases map to TRBD1. The germline gives CDR1 SGHDT, CDR2 YYEEEE. The CDR3 runs 17 residues. With 3 bases clipped from V and 2 bases from J, the junction kept 8 bases outside the gene matches. The CDR3 DNA sequence: TGTGCCAGCAGCTCTAACCCGGGGACAGCCTATAATTCACCCCTCCACTTT. As protein: CASSSNPGTAYNSPLHF.

This rearrangement joins TRBV10-3 to TRBJ2-3; D uncertain. V lost 4 bases and J 0 bases, leaving 11 bases between the germline ends. CDR1 is ENHRY, CDR2 SYGVKD, per germline. The CDR3 covers 15 residues. The CDR3 DNA sequence: TGTGCCATCAGTGTGAACTCATTGAGCACAGATACGCAGTATTTT. It encodes CAISVNSLSTDTQYF.

This chain links TRBV6-1 with TRBJ2-1; 13 nucleotides match TRBD2. Losses at the gene ends were 3 bases for V and 2 bases for J; bases not matched to a gene: 10. The CDR3 has 19 amino acids. Germline V CDR1 and CDR2: MNHNS, SASEGT. This CDR3 is CASSEGLAGPQDPYNEQFF. In DNA, the CDR3 is TGTGCCAGCAGTGAGGGACTAGCGGGGCCCCAGGACCCCTACAATGAGCAGTTCTTC.

This chain connects TRBV10-3 to TRBJ1-1; D is undetermined. V lost 0 bases and J lost 5, with 10 bases in between. Germline V gene sequence: CDR1 ENHRY, CDR2 SYGVKD. This CDR3 contains 14 residues. The CDR3 is CAISESLGWTEAFF. The CDR3 DNA reads TGTGCCATCAGTGAGTCGTTGGGCTGGACTGAAGCTTTCTTT.

This chain connects TRBV5-1 to TRBJ2-7, with D perhaps TRBD2 (7 bases). The length of the CDR3 is 17 residues. V was cut by 4 bases and J by 7 bases, with 27 bases left in between. CDR1 and CDR2 (germline): SGHRS, YFSETQ. The CDR3 DNA reads TGCGCCAGCAGCCTGGACCAGCCCGGGACGGGGGGCGGGGAGCAGTACTTC. Its protein product is CASSLDQPGTGGGEQYF.

This clone was observed a few times. Additional DNA sequences in this sample encode the identical CDR3. The genes are TRBV5-1 and TRBJ2-3; 11 nucleotides line up with TRBD2. This CDR3 comprises 16 residues. The junction had 4 bases not matched to a gene; V was cut back by 0 bases and J by 4 bases. From germline, CDR1 is SGHRS and CDR2 YFSETQ. DNA of the CDR3: TGCGCCAGCAGCTTGGAGGGGACTAGCGGTGCAGATACGCAGTATTTT. Amino acid sequence: CASSLEGTSGADTQYF.

This clone was seen more than once but under ten times. The chain joins TRBV30 to TRBJ2-2, with TRBD1 as a possible D gene (6 bases). Deletions cut 5 bases from V and 2 bases from J, with 9 bases between. From germline, CDR1 is GTSNPN and CDR2 SVGIG (reference sequence). The CDR3 contains 13 residues. The CDR3, as DNA: TGTGCCTGGGGCAGGGGAAACACCGGGGAGCTGTTTTTT. Its protein is CAWGRGNTGELFF. The complete variable domain, with remaining parts taken from reference TRBV30 and TRBJ2-2, reads SQTIHQWPATLVQPVGSPLSLECTVEGTSNPNLYWYRQAAGRGLQLLFYSVGIGQISSEVPQNLSASRPQDRQFILSSKKLLLSDSGFYLCAWGRGNTGELFFGEGSRLTVL.

J is TRBJ2-1 and V is TRBV7-3, with D perhaps TRBD2 (5 bases). This CDR3 is built from 15 residues. Trimming cost V 2 bases and J 1 base, with 9 bases left between them. Germline CDR1 reads SGHTA; CDR2 reads FQGTGA. The CDR3 bases are TGTGCCAGCAGCTTAGACTCGGGGTCCTACAATGAGCAGTTCTTC. This codes for CASSLDSGSYNEQFF.

The chain employs TRBV9 and TRBJ2-1; TRBD1 aligns across 12 bases. Germline values: CDR1 SGDLS, CDR2 YYNGEE. V lost 3 bases to trimming and J lost 6 bases; unmatched junction nucleotides: 4. The CDR3 has 15 residues. The CDR3 loop reads CASSARDRGLNEQFF. The DNA of the CDR3 is TGTGCCAGCAGCGCCCGGGACAGGGGGCTCAATGAGCAGTTCTTC. Filled out from reference TRBV9 and TRBJ2-1, the complete variable domain reads DSGVTQTPKHLITATGQRVTLRCSPRSGDLSVYWYQQSLDQGLQFLIQYYNGEERAKGNILERFSAQQFPDLHSELNLSSLELGDSALYFCASSARDRGLNEQFFGPGTRLTVL.

V usage is TRBV28 and J usage is TRBJ1-4; no reliable D call. The V gene's germline CDR1 is MDHEN and CDR2 SYDVKM. The V and J ends lost 7 bases and 4 bases respectively, with 13 bases between them. The CDR3 is 14 amino acids. CDR3 amino acids: CASTAPAINEKLFF. The CDR3 bases are TGTGCCAGCACTGCGCCTGCGATTAATGAAAAACTGTTTTTT.

The chain couples TRBV19 to TRBJ2-5; possible D gene TRBD2, 5 bases. The CDR3 extends over 13 amino acids. With 3 bases removed from V and 1 base from J, the gap between germline ends came to 6 bases. Germline loops: CDR1 LNHDA, CDR2 SQIVND (reference sequence). The DNA of the CDR3 is TGTGCCAGTAGTATCCGGGGCCAAGAGACCCAGTACTTC. Amino acid sequence: CASSIRGQETQYF.